The clone carrying this T cell receptor (beta chain) was counted a few times. The antigen is not known. This sample is part of a study of response to subunit inactivated influenza vaccine. Broader study findings: Few new T cells, the authors suggested, are recruited by each seasonal influenza vaccination.

TCRdb called the RT-PCR reads again in MiXCR, with one record for every CDR3 protein. Among around 580,000 distinct CDR3 sequences listed, about 14% were seen once. The source material was PBMCs from blood, sampled roughly 12 days after vaccination. The TCR comes from a man between 45 and 60 years old who received an inactivated influenza vaccine.

The CDR3 nucleotides read TGTGCCAGCAGCTTAAGACAGGGGTCTAGCTCTGGAAACACCATATATTTT. This sequence encodes CASSLRQGSSSGNTIYF. The chain carries TRBV12-3 or TRBV12-4 and TRBJ1-3, with 8 bases matching TRBD1. J lost 0 bases, V lost 6 bases, and 10 bases had no gene match. The CDR3 length is 17 residues.